This T cell receptor (beta chain) was profiled in a study of T cell changes during pregnancy in multiple sclerosis. CDR1 and CDR2 from the germline V gene are SGHAT and FQNNGV. CDR3 length equals 17 residues. The V and J ends lost 5 bases and 7 bases respectively, with 23 bases between them. Sequencing was performed with immunoSEQ multiplex PCR; in TCRdb, only in-frame clones are kept and a portion is missing. Among roughly 80,000 clones listed, about 91% were seen once. The chain couples TRBV11-2 to TRBJ1-4; the D gene is possibly TRBD1 (5 bases). The sample here was peripheral blood, taken before pregnancy. The receptor comes from a female donor with multiple sclerosis, enrolled in a pregnancy study. CDR3 protein: CASSPQGHAGWGEKLFF. CDR3 sequence (DNA): TGTGCCAGCAGCCCCCAGGGCCATGCGGGGTGGGGTGAAAAACTGTTTTTT.